This T cell receptor beta chain originates from a study of T cell clonotyping in hematopoietic cell transplantation. Whole-study context: Recipients' pretransplant samples followed cytoreduction. Study-wide results and limits: Without cell sorting, CD4 versus CD8 contributions remain unresolved.

Germline lookup yields CDR1 LNHDA and CDR2 SQIVND (reference sequence). V lost 7 bases to trimming and J lost 4 bases; unmatched junction nucleotides: 3. The CDR3 sequence is 13 residues long. A single count supports this clone. Its antigen is not known. The time point denotes: recipient sample about 28 days before transplant, after cytoreduction. Clones were sequenced by immunoSEQ multiplex PCR, and TCRdb holds only the in-frame ones, with some missing. The sample records over 8,000 clones, roughly 84% being singletons. The receptor's source is a woman in her fifties or sixties with chronic myeloid leukemia. Some clones in this sample may be carry-over from other donors' samples. This chain joins TRBV19 and TRBJ2-2; 7 nucleotides line up with TRBD1. The sample here was peripheral blood mononuclear cells, taken before stem cell transplant. CDR3 sequence: CASNTGVTGELFF. CDR3 nucleotide sequence: TGTGCCAGTAATACAGGGGTCACCGGGGAGCTGTTTTTT.